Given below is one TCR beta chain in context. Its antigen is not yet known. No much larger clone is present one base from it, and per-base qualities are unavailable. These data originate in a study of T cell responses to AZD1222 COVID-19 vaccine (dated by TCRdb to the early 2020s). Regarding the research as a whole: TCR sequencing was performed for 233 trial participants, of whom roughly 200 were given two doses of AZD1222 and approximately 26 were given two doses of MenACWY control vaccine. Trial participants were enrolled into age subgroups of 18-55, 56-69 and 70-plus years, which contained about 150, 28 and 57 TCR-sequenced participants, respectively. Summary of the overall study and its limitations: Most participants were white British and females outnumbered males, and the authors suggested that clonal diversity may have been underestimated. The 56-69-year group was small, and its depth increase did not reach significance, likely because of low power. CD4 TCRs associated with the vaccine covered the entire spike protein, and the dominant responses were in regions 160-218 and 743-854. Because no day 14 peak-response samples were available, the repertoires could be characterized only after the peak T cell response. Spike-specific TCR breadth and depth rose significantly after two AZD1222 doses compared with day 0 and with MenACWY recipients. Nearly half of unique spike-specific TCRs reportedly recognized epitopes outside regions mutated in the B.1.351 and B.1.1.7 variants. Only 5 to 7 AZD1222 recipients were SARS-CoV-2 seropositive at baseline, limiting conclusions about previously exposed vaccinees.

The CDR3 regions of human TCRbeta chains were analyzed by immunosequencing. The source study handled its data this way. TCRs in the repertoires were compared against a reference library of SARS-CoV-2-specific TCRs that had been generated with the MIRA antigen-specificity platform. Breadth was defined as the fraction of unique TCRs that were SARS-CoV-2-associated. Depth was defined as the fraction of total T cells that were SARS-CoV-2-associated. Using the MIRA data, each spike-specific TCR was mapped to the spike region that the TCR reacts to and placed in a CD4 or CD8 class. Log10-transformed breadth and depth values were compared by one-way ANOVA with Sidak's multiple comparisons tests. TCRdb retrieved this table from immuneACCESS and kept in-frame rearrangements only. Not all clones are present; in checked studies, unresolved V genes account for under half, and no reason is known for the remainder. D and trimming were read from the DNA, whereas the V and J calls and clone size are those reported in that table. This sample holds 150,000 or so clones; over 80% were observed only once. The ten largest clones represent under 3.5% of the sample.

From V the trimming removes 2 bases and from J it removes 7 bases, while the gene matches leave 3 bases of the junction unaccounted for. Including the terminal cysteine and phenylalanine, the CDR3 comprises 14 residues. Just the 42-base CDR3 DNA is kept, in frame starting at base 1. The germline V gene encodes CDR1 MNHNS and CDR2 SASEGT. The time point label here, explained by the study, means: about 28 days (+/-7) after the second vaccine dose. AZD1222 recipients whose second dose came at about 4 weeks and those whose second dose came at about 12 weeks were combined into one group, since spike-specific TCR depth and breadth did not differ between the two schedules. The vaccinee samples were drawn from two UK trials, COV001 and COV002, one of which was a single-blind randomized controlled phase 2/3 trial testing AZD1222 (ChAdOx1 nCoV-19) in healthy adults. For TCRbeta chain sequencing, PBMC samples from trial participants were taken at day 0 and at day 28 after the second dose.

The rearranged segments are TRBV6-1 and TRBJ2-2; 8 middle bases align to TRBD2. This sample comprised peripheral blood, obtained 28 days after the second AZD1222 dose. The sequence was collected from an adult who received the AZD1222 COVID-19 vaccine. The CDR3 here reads CASSEFGRGGELFF. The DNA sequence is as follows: TGTGCCAGCAGTGAATTCGGGAGGGGCGGGGAGCTGTTTTTT.